This TCR beta chain is from a study of blood T cell repertoires in COVID-19. Overall study context: Samples came from the United States, Italy and Spain, spanning acute and convalescent COVID-19.

Assay: immunoSEQ multiplex PCR; the TCRdb copy retains only in-frame clones and omits some. The table records more than 40,000 clones, more than 75% of them present only once. V shed 5 bases and J shed 2 bases, with 12 bases lying between them. The CDR3 runs to 15 residues. Per germline, CDR1 SGHAT and CDR2 FQNNGV. Sequencing used peripheral blood. This chain connects TRBV11-2 to TRBJ1-4; maybe TRBD1 (6 bases). The TCR was taken from a man aged 60 to 69 with active or convalescent COVID-19. CDR3 in DNA: TGTGCCAGCAGCCAAAGGGGGTTCACTAATGAAAAACTGTTTTTT. As protein: CASSQRGFTNEKLFF.